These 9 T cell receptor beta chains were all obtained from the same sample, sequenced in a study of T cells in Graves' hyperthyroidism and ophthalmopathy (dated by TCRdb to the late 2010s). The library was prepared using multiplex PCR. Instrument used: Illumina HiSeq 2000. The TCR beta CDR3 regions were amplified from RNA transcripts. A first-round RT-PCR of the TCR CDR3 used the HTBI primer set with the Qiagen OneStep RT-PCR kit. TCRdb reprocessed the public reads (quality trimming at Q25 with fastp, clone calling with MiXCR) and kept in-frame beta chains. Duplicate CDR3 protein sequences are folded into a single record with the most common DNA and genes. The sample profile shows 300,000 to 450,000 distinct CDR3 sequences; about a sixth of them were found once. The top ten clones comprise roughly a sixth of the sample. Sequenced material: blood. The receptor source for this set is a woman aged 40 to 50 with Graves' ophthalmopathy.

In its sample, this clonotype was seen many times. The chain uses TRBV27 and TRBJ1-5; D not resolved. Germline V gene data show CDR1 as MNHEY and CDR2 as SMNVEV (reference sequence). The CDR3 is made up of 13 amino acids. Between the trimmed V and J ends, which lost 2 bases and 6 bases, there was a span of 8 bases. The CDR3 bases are TGTGCCAGCAGTTTAAGGGTAGCTCAGCCCCAGCATTTT. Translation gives CASSLRVAQPQHF.

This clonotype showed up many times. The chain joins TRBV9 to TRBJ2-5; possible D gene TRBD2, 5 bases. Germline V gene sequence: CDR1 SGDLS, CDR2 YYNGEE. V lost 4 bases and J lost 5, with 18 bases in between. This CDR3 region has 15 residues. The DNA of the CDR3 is TGTGCCAGCAGCCCCTCCACTGGACTGTTCGAGACCCAGTACTTC. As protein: CASSPSTGLFETQYF.

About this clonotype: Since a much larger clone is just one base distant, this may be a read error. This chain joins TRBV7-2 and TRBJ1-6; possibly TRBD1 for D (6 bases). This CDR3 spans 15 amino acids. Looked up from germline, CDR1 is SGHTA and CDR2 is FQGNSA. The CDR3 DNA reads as TGTGCCAGCAGCTTAGGGACAGTTTATAATTCACCCCTCTACTTT. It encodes CASSLGTVYNSPLYF.

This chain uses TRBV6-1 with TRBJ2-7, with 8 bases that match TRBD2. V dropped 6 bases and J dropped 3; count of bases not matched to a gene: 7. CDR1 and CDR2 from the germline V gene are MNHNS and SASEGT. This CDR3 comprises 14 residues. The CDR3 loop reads CASRGAGDYYEQYF. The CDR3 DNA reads TGTGCCAGCAGGGGAGCGGGAGACTACTACGAGCAGTACTTC.

DNA for the CDR3: TGTGCCAGCAGTAGGACACCAAACTACGAGCAGTACTTC. Its protein product is CASSRTPNYEQYF. This chain joins TRBV27 and TRBJ2-7; D perhaps matches TRBD1 (5 bases). This CDR3 is 13 amino acids long. The germline gives CDR1 MNHEY, CDR2 SMNVEV (reference sequence). Trimming left V 5 bases short and J 3 bases short, with 11 bases between.

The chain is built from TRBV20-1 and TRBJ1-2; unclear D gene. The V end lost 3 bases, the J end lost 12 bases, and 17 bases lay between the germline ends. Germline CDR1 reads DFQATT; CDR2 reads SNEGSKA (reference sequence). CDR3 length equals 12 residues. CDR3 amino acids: CSARQEAKGNTF. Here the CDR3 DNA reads TGCAGTGCTAGGCAGGAGGCAAAGGGCAACACCTTC.

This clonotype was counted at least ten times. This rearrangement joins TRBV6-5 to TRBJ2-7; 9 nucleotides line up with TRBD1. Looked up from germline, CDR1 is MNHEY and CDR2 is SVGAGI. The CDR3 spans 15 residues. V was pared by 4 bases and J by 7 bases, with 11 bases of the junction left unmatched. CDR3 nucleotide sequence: TGTGCCAGCAGTTCCCCGGGACAGGGTTATCGAGAGCAGTACTTC. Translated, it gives CASSSPGQGYREQYF.

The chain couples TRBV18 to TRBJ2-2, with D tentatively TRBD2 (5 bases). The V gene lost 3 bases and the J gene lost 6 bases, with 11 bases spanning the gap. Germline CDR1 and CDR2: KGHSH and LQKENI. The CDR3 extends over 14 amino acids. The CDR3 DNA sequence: TGTGCCAGCTCACCTCAAGACGGGGCCGGGGAGCTGTTTTTT. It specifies CASSPQDGAGELFF.

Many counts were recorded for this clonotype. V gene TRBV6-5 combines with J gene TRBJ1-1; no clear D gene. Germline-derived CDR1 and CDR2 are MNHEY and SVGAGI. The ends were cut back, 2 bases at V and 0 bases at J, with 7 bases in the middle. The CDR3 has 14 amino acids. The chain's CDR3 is CASSYLTLNTEAFF. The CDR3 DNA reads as TGTGCCAGCAGTTACCTGACACTGAACACTGAAGCTTTCTTT.